This TCR beta chain was obtained from a study of beta chain features in type 1 diabetes. Isolation of CD4+ naive, central memory, regulatory and stem cell-like memory cells was achieved by sorting via CD45RO/CCR7/CD25/CD127/CD95/CD27. What was sequenced were expressed TCRB transcripts, since all of the isolated RNA had been reverse transcribed. The assay was immunoSEQ multiplex PCR, and TCRdb's table has in-frame clones only and misses some. The table has hundreds of thousands of clones, about a sixth seen once. CDR1 and CDR2 from the germline V gene are SGHTA and FQGNSA. The V end was cut by 0 bases, the J end by 0 bases, with 17 bases between. The CDR3 loop spans 18 amino acids.

The material sequenced was naive CD4+ T cells from blood. The chain uses TRBV7-2 and TRBJ1-1; D remains unclear. This clonotype was obtained from a man between 18 and 35 years old in good health. The CDR3 region is CASSLAFRATGMNTEAFF. For the CDR3, the DNA is TGTGCCAGCAGCTTAGCTTTCCGGGCGACCGGGATGAACACTGAAGCTTTCTTT.